Shown below are 9 T cell receptor beta chains from a single sample sequenced in a study of response to subunit inactivated influenza vaccine. TCRdb called the RT-PCR reads again in MiXCR, with one record for every CDR3 protein. The data contain about 530,000 distinct CDR3 sequences, about 11% of them singletons. Material: PBMCs from blood, obtained on the day of vaccination. The receptor set was obtained from a man aged 50-60 years who received an inactivated influenza vaccine.

Here the CDR3 reads CASTVSTGAIYNEQFF. The CDR3 DNA is TGTGCCAGCACCGTTTCGACAGGGGCCATCTACAATGAGCAGTTCTTC. The chain combines TRBV7-9 with TRBJ2-1, with 8 nucleotides matching TRBD1. The CDR3 is 16 amino acids. J was trimmed by 3 bases and V by 7 bases; bases with no gene match: 11. Germline V gene sequence: CDR1 SEHNR, CDR2 FQNEAQ (reference sequence).

This clonotype was recorded a few times. The chain joins TRBV21-1 to TRBJ2-1; the table gives TRBD1 as D, unverified against the DNA. TRBV21-1 is annotated as a pseudogene. The CDR3 is 14 residues long. This chain's CDR3 is CASSLATGPNEQFF. The CDR3 nucleotides are TGTGCCAGCAGTTTGGCTACGGGGCCCAATGAGCAGTTCTTC.

This clonotype occurred a few times. One end of the junction varies from germline; a read error may be responsible. This sequence joins TRBV2 and TRBJ2-7; no definite D call. CDR3 size: 15 residues. Germline CDR1 SNHLY, CDR2 FYNNEI. In DNA, the CDR3 is TGTGCCAGCAGTGAAGCGCTAGGCAGCTCCGACGAGCAGTACTTC. Protein product: CASSEALGSSDEQYF. Full variable domain (missing parts from reference TRBV2 and TRBJ2-7): EPEVTQTPSHQVTQMGQEVILRCVPISNHLYFYWYRQILGQKVEFLVSFYNNEISEKSEIFDDQFSVERPDGSNFTLKIRSTKLEDSAMYFCASSEALGSSDEQYFGPGTRLTVT.

This chain links TRBV7-2 with TRBJ2-7; either TRBD1 or TRBD2 may fit D (5 bases each). Germline loops: CDR1 SGHTA, CDR2 FQGNSA. The CDR3 sequence is 12 residues long. Between the trimmed V and J ends, which lost 4 bases and 4 bases, there was a span of 8 bases. The DNA of the CDR3 is TGTGCCAGCAGCTGGGACCGATACGAGCAGTACTTC. This codes for CASSWDRYEQYF.

The chain has TRBV6-1 and TRBJ2-5, with 9 bases fitting TRBD2. This CDR3 comprises 15 residues. Trimming at V came to 6 bases and at J to 5 bases, leaving 10 bases not matched to a gene. Germline-derived CDR1 and CDR2 are MNHNS and SASEGT. The chain's CDR3 is CASRPSSGTRETQYF. The CDR3 DNA is TGTGCCAGCAGACCCTCTAGCGGGACTAGGGAGACCCAGTACTTC.

The chain uses TRBV18 and TRBJ1-1, with D unclear. This CDR3 has 14 residues. Per the germline V gene, CDR1 is KGHSH and CDR2 is LQKENI. V was trimmed by 0 bases and J by 1 base, leaving 6 bases between them. The CDR3 DNA reads as TGTGCCAGCTCACCACCGGCTGGGAACACTGAAGCTTTCTTT. It is translated as CASSPPAGNTEAFF. Combining the CDR3 with reference TRBV18 and TRBJ1-1 gives the whole variable domain NAGVMQNPRHLVRRRGQEARLRCSPMKGHSHVYWYRQLPEEGLKFMVYLQKENIIDESGMPKERFSAEFPKEGPSILRIQQVVRGDSAAYFCASSPPAGNTEAFFGQGTRLTVV.

The chain recombines TRBV2 with TRBJ2-1; 8 bases fit TRBD2. Germline trimming cut 7 bases from V and 8 bases from J; bases unmatched to any gene: 7. CDR1 is SNHLY, CDR2 FYNNEI, per germline. This CDR3 spans 13 amino acids. CDR3 in DNA: TGTGCCAGCAAACGGCGGGAGGAGCATGAGCAGTTCTTC. This translates into CASKRREEHEQFF.

This clonotype was counted between two and nine times. The V gene is TRBV11-2, the J gene TRBJ2-7; D not certain. The CDR3 length is 12 residues. V lost 5 bases to trimming and J lost 3 bases, with 8 bases between them. Germline CDR1 is SGHAT and CDR2 is FQNNGV. This CDR3 reads CASSISDYEQYF. The CDR3 DNA sequence: TGTGCCAGCAGCATCAGCGACTACGAGCAGTACTTC.

The chain joins TRBV27 to TRBJ2-7; 9 positions match TRBD1. The V gene's germline CDR1 is MNHEY and CDR2 SMNVEV (reference sequence). The V and J ends lost 8 bases and 1 base, in that order; junction bases with no gene match: 12. This CDR3 is built from 16 residues. The CDR3 protein is CASRKPGQGRSYEQYF. The DNA for the CDR3 is TGTGCCAGCCGGAAGCCGGGACAGGGCAGATCCTACGAGCAGTACTTC.